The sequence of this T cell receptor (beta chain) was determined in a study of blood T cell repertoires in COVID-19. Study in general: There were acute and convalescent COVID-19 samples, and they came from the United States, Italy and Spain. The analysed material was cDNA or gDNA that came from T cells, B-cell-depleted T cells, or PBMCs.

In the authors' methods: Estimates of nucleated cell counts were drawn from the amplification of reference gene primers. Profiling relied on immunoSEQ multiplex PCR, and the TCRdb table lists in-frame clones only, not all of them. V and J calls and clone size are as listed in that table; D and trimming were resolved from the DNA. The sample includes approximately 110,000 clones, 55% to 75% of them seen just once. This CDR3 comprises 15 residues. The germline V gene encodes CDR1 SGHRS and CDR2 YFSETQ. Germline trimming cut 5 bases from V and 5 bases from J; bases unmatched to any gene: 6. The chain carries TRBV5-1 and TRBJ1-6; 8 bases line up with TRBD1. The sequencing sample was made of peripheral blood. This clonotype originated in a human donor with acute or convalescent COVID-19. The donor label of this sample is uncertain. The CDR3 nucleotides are TGCGCCAGCAGGGGACAGGTCTCTGATAATTCACCCCTCCACTTT. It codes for CASRGQVSDNSPLHF.